This T cell receptor (beta chain) was captured in a study of shared clonotypes between healthy human individuals. Donors were healthy HIV-negative adults without recent acute infections or vaccinations. Every donor, a Caucasian adult, lived in Nashville, Tennessee. The V and J ends lost 0 bases and 4 bases, in that order; junction bases with no gene match: 3. The CDR3 extends over 15 amino acids. Germline V gene lookup returns CDR1 SGDLS and CDR2 YYNGEE. Authors' data handling: ImmunoSEQ output held junction-only sequences without quality scores, so filtering differed. Repertoires were generated with immunoSEQ multiplex PCR, while TCRdb's copy carries only in-frame clones and drops some. Clonal size and the V and J genes are those of that table, whereas D and trimming came from the DNA. The data contain about 490,000 clones, around 78% of them seen just once; the ten biggest clones take up roughly 13%.

This receptor was identified in a woman aged 35 to 49 in good health. Some clones in this sample may be carry-over from other donors' samples. The J gene is TRBJ2-2, the V gene TRBV9; 7 bases are shared with TRBD2. The sequencing input was PBMCs. This CDR3 reads CASSVEASGTGELFF. CDR3 coding DNA: TGTGCCAGCAGCGTAGAAGCTAGCGGCACCGGGGAGCTGTTTTTT.